What follows are 24 T cell receptor beta chains derived from one specimen sequenced in a study of cytomegalovirus exposure and HLA in healthy donors. Both 60 Vbeta primers and 13 Jbeta primers went into the PCR. Method: immunoSEQ multiplex PCR; TCRdb's copy keeps in-frame clones and lacks some. This table holds about 160,000 clones, around 68% found once. Sample: PBMCs. The receptor set was obtained from a man aged 50 to 60 in good health and CMV-seronegative.

A word on this clone: A junction end diverges from the germline sequence, so it may reflect a read error. This chain joins TRBV19 and TRBJ1-6; 8 bases are a match to TRBD1. Germline V gene lookup returns CDR1 LNHDA and CDR2 SQIVND (reference sequence). The CDR3 runs to 11 residues. The CDR3 sequence: CASGSGTGVSF. Written as DNA, the CDR3 is TGTGCCAGTGGTTCCGGGACAGGAGTTTCCTTT.

The chain is built from TRBV7-9 and TRBJ2-7, with D possibly TRBD2 on 6 matching bases. The CDR3 length is 15 residues. CDR1 is SEHNR and CDR2 is FQNEAQ in the germline V gene (reference sequence). V dropped 4 bases and J dropped 0 bases, with 13 bases sitting between them. Here the CDR3 reads CASSSTRGTSYEQYF. The CDR3 DNA reads as TGTGCCAGCAGCTCGACTAGAGGGACCTCCTACGAGCAGTACTTC.

The V gene is TRBV9, the J gene TRBJ2-5, with 7 positions matching TRBD1. There are 14 residues in the CDR3. Germline CDR1 and CDR2: SGDLS and YYNGEE. V was clipped by 0 bases and J by 5 bases; unmatched bases: 4. The DNA for the CDR3 is TGTGCCAGCAGCGTAGGAGGGGGCGGTGAGACCCAGTACTTC. This codes for CASSVGGGGETQYF.

V and J are TRBV19 and TRBJ1-5; the match to TRBD1 covers 10 bases. V shed 7 bases and J 5 bases; nucleotides not matched to a gene: 5. This CDR3 has 14 residues. The germline V gene encodes CDR1 LNHDA and CDR2 SQIVND (reference sequence). The CDR3 region is CASTRDRGYQPQHF. DNA for the CDR3: TGTGCCAGTACGAGGGACAGGGGTTATCAGCCCCAGCATTTT.

This chain uses TRBV6-6 with TRBJ2-3, with TRBD2 matching over 8 bases. Trimming cost V 6 bases and J 1 base; bases outside gene matches: 6. The CDR3 contains 15 residues. Germline values: CDR1 MNHNY, CDR2 SVGAGI (reference sequence). The CDR3 region is CASSLRRGGTDTQYF. The CDR3 DNA follows: TGTGCCAGCAGCCTCCGGCGGGGGGGCACAGATACGCAGTATTTT.

This clone was picked up a small number of times. The chain carries TRBV6-5 and TRBJ2-1; weak D call: TRBD2 (7 bases). The V gene lost 0 bases and the J gene lost 9 bases, with 15 bases spanning the gap. CDR1 and CDR2 (germline): MNHEY, SVGAGI. This CDR3 comprises 15 residues. This chain's CDR3 is CASSYSTGGLGEQFF. CDR3 nucleotide sequence: TGTGCCAGCAGTTACTCCACGGGGGGCCTCGGTGAGCAGTTCTTC.

V and J are TRBV5-6 and TRBJ2-2; possible D gene TRBD1, 6 bases. The CDR3 consists of 15 residues. Germline CDR1 reads SGHDT; CDR2 reads YYEEEE. V lost 2 bases and J lost 2, with 10 bases in between. CDR3 loop: CASSFGQTNTGELFF. CDR3 bases: TGTGCCAGCAGCTTCGGACAGACTAACACCGGGGAGCTGTTTTTT.

This clone occurred a few times. The chain uses TRBV10-1 and TRBJ1-1; TRBD1 aligns across 10 bases. V lost 4 bases to trimming and J lost 1 base; unmatched junction nucleotides: 9. CDR3 length: 17 residues. The germline V gene encodes CDR1 WNHNN and CDR2 SYGVQD (reference sequence). As DNA, the CDR3 is TGCGCCAGCAGTGGGGGACAGGGGAGTTTGGAGAACACTGAAGCTTTCTTT. It is translated as CASSGGQGSLENTEAFF.

This chain connects TRBV7-8 to TRBJ2-3; 11 nucleotides line up with TRBD2. Losses at the gene ends were 2 bases for V and 0 bases for J; bases not matched to a gene: 4. The CDR3 covers 17 residues. In germline, CDR1 is SGHVS, CDR2 FQNEAQ. The chain's CDR3 is CASSLPSGGISTDTQYF. CDR3 nucleotide sequence: TGTGCCAGCAGCTTACCTAGCGGGGGGATTAGCACAGATACGCAGTATTTT.

This clone turned up a few times. The V gene is TRBV28, the J gene TRBJ1-1, with D perhaps matching TRBD1 (6 bases). Trimming stripped 4 bases from V and 10 bases from J, with 19 bases between. This CDR3 contains 14 residues. Germline V gene sequence: CDR1 MDHEN, CDR2 SYDVKM. The CDR3 region is CASSSAGAVGRAFF. The CDR3 nucleotides read TGTGCCAGCAGTTCTGCGGGGGCTGTGGGAAGAGCTTTCTTT.

This rearrangement joins TRBV7-7 to TRBJ2-2; TRBD2 might be the D (5 bases). Germline V gene lookup returns CDR1 SSHAT and CDR2 FNYEAQ (reference sequence). This CDR3 is 14 amino acids long. Trimming left V 5 bases short and J 6 bases short, with 13 bases between. The CDR3 sequence is CASSPSQAAGELFF. The CDR3 coding sequence is TGTGCCAGCAGCCCATCTCAAGCGGCCGGGGAGCTGTTTTTT.

The chain joins TRBV6-1 to TRBJ2-5; TRBD1 matches at 10 bases. The CDR3 length is 12 residues. The germline gives CDR1 MNHNS, CDR2 SASEGT. The J segment lost 4 bases and the V segment lost 8 bases, leaving 1 base of the junction unmatched. The CDR3 loop is CASRTGGETQYF. In DNA form, the CDR3 reads TGTGCCAGCCGGACAGGGGGAGAGACCCAGTACTTC.

DNA for the CDR3: TGTGCCAGTAGTATCGACTTGGAGAGCACTGAAGCTTTCTTT. This gives the protein CASSIDLESTEAFF. This chain uses TRBV19 with TRBJ1-1; the D is unclear. Trimming stripped 3 bases from V and 4 bases from J, with 12 bases between. Germline-derived CDR1 and CDR2 are LNHDA and SQIVND (reference sequence). CDR3 length: 14 amino acids.

The chain links TRBV28 to TRBJ2-7, with TRBD2 matching over 10 bases. The CDR3 is made up of 16 amino acids. V lost 4 bases, J lost 2 bases, and 8 bases stayed unmatched. Germline V gene data show CDR1 as MDHEN and CDR2 as SYDVKM. CDR3 bases: TGTGCCAGCAGTTCGACCGGGAGCGGGGGGGCCTACGAGCAGTACTTC. Translated, it gives CASSSTGSGGAYEQYF.

This clone was seen just once. The V gene is TRBV9, the J gene TRBJ2-6, with 10 bases fitting TRBD2. The V gene's germline CDR1 is SGDLS and CDR2 YYNGEE. Germline trimming cut 0 bases from V and 3 bases from J; bases unmatched to any gene: 6. There are 18 residues in the CDR3. DNA for the CDR3: TGTGCCAGCAGCGTAGGGCTAGCGGGGGTGCTTGGGGCCAACGTCCTGACTTTC. It is translated as CASSVGLAGVLGANVLTF.

As regards this clone: A read error may produce the germline difference seen at one junction end. The chain couples TRBV2 to TRBJ2-2; D remains unclear. The CDR3 has 15 amino acids. Germline CDR1 reads SNHLY; CDR2 reads FYNNEI. CDR3 bases: TGTGCCAGCAGTGAGGAGCAGCAATTAACCGAGGAGCTGTTTTTT. It encodes CASSEEQQLTEELFF.

This clone was counted only a few times. The chain couples TRBV29-1 to TRBJ2-3; 9 bases are shared with TRBD2. CDR3 length equals 14 residues. Germline loops: CDR1 SQVTM, CDR2 ANQGSEA. Trimming cost V 6 bases and J 4 bases; bases outside gene matches: 8. The CDR3 DNA is TGCAGCGTAACATCCGGGACTAGCCCAGATACGCAGTATTTT. Translated, it gives CSVTSGTSPDTQYF.

The chain carries TRBV7-2 and TRBJ1-6; TRBD1 aligns across 8 bases. J lost 7 bases, V lost 5 bases, and 7 bases had no gene match. Germline V gene sequence: CDR1 SGHTA, CDR2 FQGNSA. The CDR3 spans 15 residues. The CDR3, as DNA: TGTGCCAGCAGCCTCAGTGGGGACAGGAATTCACCCCTCCACTTT. It specifies CASSLSGDRNSPLHF.

CDR3 region: CASSSLDSTGELFF. The CDR3 DNA reads as TGTGCCAGCAGCTCCCTAGACAGTACCGGGGAGCTGTTTTTT. This rearrangement joins TRBV7-2 to TRBJ2-2; D possibly corresponds to TRBD1 (5 bases). The V gene lost 4 bases and the J gene lost 5 bases, with 11 bases spanning the gap. The CDR3 has 14 residues. From germline, CDR1 is SGHTA and CDR2 FQGNSA.

This chain joins TRBV4-1 and TRBJ2-5; D might be TRBD2 (6 bases). Trimming removed 2 bases at V and 5 bases at J, with 12 bases between. Germline V gives CDR1 MGHRA, CDR2 YSYEKL. This CDR3 is built from 14 residues. CDR3 loop: CASSQRGTGETQYF. CDR3 bases: TGCGCCAGCAGCCAACGGGGGACCGGGGAGACCCAGTACTTC.

The V and J genes are TRBV4-2 and TRBJ1-4; D call uncertain. CDR1 and CDR2 from the germline V gene are LGHNA and YNFKEQ. Deletions cut 4 bases from V and 8 bases from J, with 17 bases between. This CDR3 spans 15 amino acids. Written as DNA, the CDR3 is TGTGCCAGCAGCCCCTCAGTGGGGTCGGGGGAAAAACTGTTTTTT. Encoded protein: CASSPSVGSGEKLFF.

This clone was found a few times. The rearrangement links TRBV18 to TRBJ2-1; TRBD1 matches 7 bases. The germline V gene encodes CDR1 KGHSH and CDR2 LQKENI. The CDR3 has 15 residues. The V gene end was trimmed by 3 bases and the J gene end by 2 bases; junction bases not matched to a gene: 4. The CDR3 coding sequence is TGTGCCAGCTCACCGGGACAGAAGGCCTACAATGAGCAGTTCTTC. Its translation is CASSPGQKAYNEQFF.

The chain has TRBV5-1 and TRBJ1-4, with 9 bases fitting TRBD1. Losses at the gene ends were 4 bases for V and 4 bases for J; bases not matched to a gene: 5. Germline V gives CDR1 SGHRS, CDR2 YFSETQ. This CDR3 has 15 amino acids. The CDR3 spells CASSRDRAGNEKLFF. Here the CDR3 DNA reads TGCGCCAGCAGCAGGGACAGGGCGGGTAATGAAAAACTGTTTTTT.

This clone has only one observation. This chain connects TRBV19 to TRBJ1-4; 8 bases map to TRBD1. V lost 5 bases, J lost 8 bases, and 10 bases stayed unmatched. Germline V gene lookup returns CDR1 LNHDA and CDR2 SQIVND (reference sequence). The length of the CDR3 is 15 residues. The chain's CDR3 is CASSPPLQGGEKLFF. As DNA, the CDR3 is TGTGCCAGTAGTCCCCCTCTACAGGGGGGAGAAAAACTGTTTTTT.